This TCR beta chain was identified in a study of cytomegalovirus exposure and HLA in healthy donors. A multiplex PCR was run with 60 Vbeta primers and 13 Jbeta primers. The protocol was immunoSEQ multiplex PCR, while the TCRdb copy is restricted to in-frame clones and leaves out a portion. The sample lists more than 110,000 clones, approximately 73% occurring once. Overall study results and limits: Altogether, 150 to 200 TCR beta chains were recorded as cytomegalovirus-associated. Later on, an analysis showed TCR association rates differing by HLA locus, with DRB1 the most and HLA-C the fewest. A later analysis found common viral pathogens apparently linked to several of the most significant clusters.

The CDR3 is 15 residues long. CDR1 is SGHVS and CDR2 is FNYEAQ in the germline V gene. Trimming left V 2 bases short and J 2 bases short, with 12 bases between. To note about this clone: Its specificity is not known.

What was sequenced was PBMCs. The chain employs TRBV7-6 and TRBJ1-1; D is ambiguous. This TCR came from a middle-aged woman in good health and CMV-seronegative. The CDR3 DNA is TGTGCCAGCAGCTTACTCGAAAGCCCAAACACTGAAGCTTTCTTT. Protein: CASSLLESPNTEAFF.